Below are 32 T cell receptor beta chains sequenced from a single sample in a study of tumor-infiltrating lymphocytes in primary liver carcinoma. Without any cell sorting, about 20-31 mg of bulk tissue yielded co-extracted RNA and DNA. The input was 500 ng total RNA; TCR beta cDNA was made from it with a constant-region primer. Slightly modified ARM-PCR served as the procedure for the TCR beta libraries. These libraries came from three rounds of nested multiplex PCR. Two initial PCR rounds of around 9 cycles each paired TRBV1-TRBV30 forward primers with a C-beta reverse primer. MiXCR, run by TCRdb on the multiplex PCR reads, gives a single entry per CDR3 protein. This sample has 30,000 to 40,000 distinct CDR3 sequences; approximately 73% occur once, and the top ten carry 15% to 20%. Sequenced: liver tumor tissue from sampling region 4. Subset: tumor region T4, right-lateral pole. The receptor set was obtained from a man in his forties with primary liver carcinoma and hepatitis B virus infection.

Points on this clonotype: The junction shows a germline mismatch at one end, possibly a read error. The gene calls are TRBV11-3 and TRBJ2-1; D is uncertain. The V gene's germline CDR1 is SGHNT and CDR2 YENEEA. CDR3 length: 14 amino acids. CDR3 sequence (DNA): TGTGCCAGCAGCTTAGGCGTCTCGAATTATGAGCAGTCCTTC. This sequence encodes CASSLGVSNYEQSF.

As for this clonotype: The CDR3 end shows no conserved phenylalanine or tryptophan, and so a read error is likely. The chain joins TRBV29-1 to TRBJ1-1; the D gene is possibly TRBD1 (5 bases). The V and J ends lost 7 bases and 6 bases respectively, with 24 bases between them. This CDR3 region has 15 residues. The germline CDR1 and CDR2 sequences are SQVTM and ANQGSEA. The CDR3 DNA is TGCAGCGCTGGTCCAGGGCGGGGTATGGTCGCTGAAGCTTTCCTT. Encoded protein: CSAGPGRGMVAEAFL.

This clonotype was seen ten or more times. The chain is built from TRBV2 and TRBJ2-3, with D unclear. The CDR3 length is 12 residues. Trimming removed 2 bases at V and 5 bases at J, with 5 bases between. Germline V gives CDR1 SNHLY, CDR2 FYNNEI. CDR3 sequence (DNA): TGTGCCAGCAGTGAACCTCAAGATACGCAGTATTTT. It is translated as CASSEPQDTQYF. Drawing the rest from reference TRBV2 and TRBJ2-3, the complete variable domain is EPEVTQTPSHQVTQMGQEVILRCVPISNHLYFYWYRQILGQKVEFLVSFYNNEISEKSEIFDDQFSVERPDGSNFTLKIRSTKLEDSAMYFCASSEPQDTQYFGPGTRLTVL.

The chain joins TRBV11-1 to TRBJ2-3; the D gene is possibly TRBD2 (6 bases). Deletions cut 10 bases from V and 1 base from J, with 18 bases between. The CDR3 is made up of 15 amino acids. Germline loops: CDR1 SGHAT, CDR2 FQDESV (reference sequence). CDR3 coding DNA: TGTGCCATAAGTTTGCCGAGGGAGGGCACAGATACGCAGTATTTT. It codes for CAISLPREGTDTQYF.

As concerns this clonotype: This CDR3 is missing its conserved last phenylalanine or tryptophan, likely due to a read error. V and J are TRBV29-1 and TRBJ2-6, with D possibly TRBD1 on 6 matching bases. Trimming shortened V by 3 bases and J by 2 bases, and 11 bases separated the two germline ends. The CDR3 sequence is 15 residues long. Germline V CDR1 and CDR2: SQVTM, ANQGSEA. CDR3 in DNA: TGCAGCGTTGAGGGAGAGGGGGCTGGGGCCAACGTCCTGACTCTC. Translating gives CSVEGEGAGANVLTL.

Regarding this clonotype: At one of its ends the junction is not consistent with the germline gene, which may arise from a read error. V gene TRBV6-1 combines with J gene TRBJ2-2; TRBD1 matches 7 bases. There are 15 residues in the CDR3. In germline, CDR1 is MNHNS, CDR2 SASEGT. The CDR3 region has the DNA TGTGCCAGCAGGACAGGAGGTGGAGGAACAGGGGAGCTGCTTTTT. Translated, it gives CASRTGGGGTGELLF.

Points on this clonotype: A junction boundary mismatches the germline segment, possibly from a read error. This sequence joins TRBV29-1 and TRBJ2-3; 8 nucleotides agree with TRBD2. The V gene's germline CDR1 is SQVTM and CDR2 ANQGSEA. The CDR3 covers 19 residues. CDR3 nucleotides: TGCAGCGTTGAAGAGCGAAAACTAGAAGCGGGAGAAGACACAGATACACAGTATTTT. Protein sequence: CSVEERKLEAGEDTDTQYF.

Turning to this clonotype: One end of the junction varies from germline; a read error may be responsible. J is TRBJ1-5 and V is TRBV28, with 9 bases lining up with TRBD1. The CDR3 length is 14 residues. CDR1 is MDHEN and CDR2 is SYDVKM in the germline V gene. The CDR3 spells CASGLTGGAQPRHF. In DNA form, the CDR3 reads TGTGCCAGCGGTTTGACAGGGGGAGCGCAGCCCCGGCATTTT.

This clonotype was picked up a small number of times. One end of the junction fails to match germline, which may point to a read error. The chain couples TRBV11-2 to TRBJ2-3, with a possible D match to TRBD1 (5 bases). The CDR3 is made up of 16 amino acids. From germline, CDR1 is SGHAT and CDR2 FQNNGV. For the CDR3, the DNA is TGTGCCAGCAGCAGAAGAAGTACAGGTAACGCAGATACACAGTATTTT. Protein product: CASSRRSTGNADTQYF. The variable domain in full, completed from reference TRBV11-2 and TRBJ2-3, reads EAGVAQSPRYKIIEKRQSVAFWCNPISGHATLYWYQQILGQGPKLLIQFQNNGVVDDSQLPKDRFSAERLKGVDSTLKIQPAKLEDSAVYLCASSRRSTGNADTQYFGPGTRLTVL.

A remark on this clonotype: A junction boundary mismatches the germline segment, possibly from a read error. V gene TRBV7-9 combines with J gene TRBJ2-4, with 9 bases aligning to TRBD1. The CDR3 spans 15 residues. Germline loops: CDR1 SEHNR, CDR2 FQNEAQ (reference sequence). This CDR3 is CASSARTGAEYIQYF. The CDR3 DNA is TGCGCCAGCAGCGCGCGGACAGGGGCGGAATACATTCAGTACTTC. Full variable domain (outside the CDR3, taken from reference TRBV7-9 and TRBJ2-4): DTGVSQNPRHKITKRGQNVTFRCDPISEHNRLYWYRQTLGQGPEFLTYFQNEAQLEKSRLLSDRFSAERPKGSFSTLEIQRTEQGDSAMYLCASSARTGAEYIQYFGAGTRLSVL.

The chain joins TRBV20-1 to TRBJ1-1; D remains ambiguous. Trimming removed 7 bases from V and 13 bases from J, with 16 bases in between. The length of the CDR3 is 10 residues. Germline V lookup: CDR1 DFQATT, CDR2 SNEGSKA (reference sequence). This CDR3 is CSVPIPVVFF. The CDR3 nucleotides are TGCAGTGTCCCGATACCCGTGGTTTTCTTT.

A note on this clonotype: One end of the junction is discordant with germline, which a read error may explain. The DNA of the CDR3 is TGTGCCAGCAGCCGGGGGGGGGGATATCCCCGGCATTTT. This gives the protein CASSRGGGYPRHF. The chain combines TRBV5-1 with TRBJ1-5; D may be TRBD1 (5 bases). Germline CDR1 SGHRS, CDR2 YFSETQ. There are 13 residues in the CDR3.

This clonotype was found a few times. V usage is TRBV11-2 and J usage is TRBJ2-1, with 8 bases matching TRBD2. Germline CDR1 SGHAT, CDR2 FQNNGV. This CDR3 region has 15 residues. Losses at the gene ends were 4 bases for V and 6 bases for J; bases not matched to a gene: 8. CDR3: CASSYTGTSGNEQFF. DNA for the CDR3: TGTGCCAGCAGCTATACCGGGACTAGTGGCAATGAGCAGTTCTTC.

A single count supports this clonotype. CDR3 nucleotides: TGTGCCAGCAGCATTAACGGATACTCAGATACGCAGTATTTT. Protein product: CASSINGYSDTQYF. The rearrangement links TRBV7-8 to TRBJ2-3, with D unclear. The germline CDR1 and CDR2 sequences are SGHVS and FQNEAQ. V lost 5 bases and J 4 bases, leaving 13 bases between the germline ends. CDR3 length equals 14 residues.

This clonotype was found once. The conserved phenylalanine or tryptophan is not found at the CDR3 terminus, so this likely reflects a read error. The DNA is left out, because the CDR3 cannot be placed on it with certainty; the CDR3 is given as TCRdb lists it. This chain connects TRBV11-1 to TRBJ2-3; TRBD2 reflects the table's D call only, with no check against the DNA. Including both end residues, the CDR3 is 15 amino acids long. Germline V CDR1 and CDR2: SGHAT, FQDESV (reference sequence). The CDR3 here is CASSLARESTDTHYL.

On this clonotype itself: The germline gene is not matched at one end of the junction; a read error may be the cause. The chain links TRBV2 to TRBJ2-3; D unclear. The CDR3 contains 12 residues. Germline V gene sequence: CDR1 SNHLY, CDR2 FYNNEI. This CDR3 reads CASSEPQDTLYF. The CDR3 DNA sequence: TGTGCCAGCAGTGAGCCTCAAGATACGCTGTATTTT.

On this clonotype: The CDR3 does not end in the conserved phenylalanine or tryptophan, so this is likely a read error. The chain links TRBV5-6 to TRBJ2-5, with D perhaps TRBD2 (5 bases). The CDR3 totals 14 residues. Germline V gives CDR1 SGHDT, CDR2 YYEEEE. CDR3 protein: CASRLEASRETQYL. The CDR3 nucleotides are TGTGCCAGCAGATTGGAGGCTAGCCGAGAGACCCAGTACTTA.

The chain recombines TRBV5-1 with TRBJ2-1; D gene uncertain. In germline, CDR1 is SGHRS, CDR2 YFSETQ. The CDR3 runs 13 residues. V was shortened by 2 bases and J by 6 bases, with 9 bases between the two germline ends. The CDR3 spells CASSLTWLNEQFF. The DNA of the CDR3 is TGCGCCAGCAGCTTAACATGGCTCAATGAGCAGTTCTTC.

Comment on this clonotype: The CDR3 ends on some other residue instead of the conserved phenylalanine or tryptophan, so this is likely a read error. The chain employs TRBV29-1 and TRBJ2-7; 8 bases are a match to TRBD1. The CDR3 covers 16 residues. In germline, CDR1 is SQVTM, CDR2 ANQGSEA. V was pared by 7 bases and J by 3 bases, with 17 bases of the junction left unmatched. The CDR3 bases are TGCAGCGCCATGACATCTGGGACAGGCACTCTCTACGAGCAGTACATC. The encoded protein is CSAMTSGTGTLYEQYI.

A remark on this clonotype: Likely a read error: the CDR3 ends without its conserved phenylalanine or tryptophan. This chain connects TRBV11-2 to TRBJ2-6, with 8 bases matching TRBD1. CDR3 length: 21 amino acids. Germline V gene lookup returns CDR1 SGHAT and CDR2 FQNNGV. The CDR3 reads CASSMGGDRGISLSGANALTY. CDR3 nucleotides: TGTGCTAGCAGCATGGGGGGAGACAGGGGCATTTCCCTCTCTGGGGCCAACGCCCTGACTTAC.

At least ten counts were recorded for this clonotype. Being one base from a much bigger clone, this may be a read error. The genes are TRBV5-1 and TRBJ2-1; D might be TRBD2 (6 bases). CDR1 is SGHRS, CDR2 YFSETQ, per germline. The CDR3 runs 12 residues. DNA of the CDR3: TGCGCCGGCAGCTTGTATAGCGGTGAGCAGTTCTTC. This sequence encodes CAGSLYSGEQFF.

To note about this clonotype: The conserved final phenylalanine or tryptophan is absent from the CDR3, which likely points to a read error. This chain uses TRBV11-1 with TRBJ1-6; D is unclear. CDR1 and CDR2 (germline): SGHAT, FQDESV (reference sequence). The ends were cut back, 5 bases at V and 9 bases at J, with 11 bases in the middle. CDR3 length equals 13 residues. CDR3 residues: CASSRTLVSPLHL. CDR3 sequence (DNA): TGTGCCAGCAGCCGTACGCTGGTTTCACCCCTCCACCTT.

This clonotype appeared a single time. Germline is not matched at one junction end, which may reflect a read error. This chain's CDR3 is CASSEISVYNGQFF. CDR3 nucleotide sequence: TGTGCCAGCAGTGAGATTAGCGTTTACAATGGGCAGTTCTTC. This chain joins TRBV25-1 and TRBJ2-1, with D tentatively TRBD2 (5 bases). Per the germline V gene, CDR1 is MGHDK and CDR2 is SYGVNS. This CDR3 comprises 14 residues.

The CDR3 region is CAGTYGARISYEQYF. DNA for the CDR3: TGTGCCGGCACTTACGGGGCAAGGATCTCCTACGAGCAGTACTTC. The rearrangement uses TRBV6-6 and TRBJ2-7; TRBD1 or TRBD2 may be the D gene (5 bases each). The germline gives CDR1 MNHNY, CDR2 SVGAGI (reference sequence). The V and J ends lost 11 bases and 0 bases respectively, with 20 bases between them. The CDR3 runs 15 residues.

Concerning this clonotype itself: Relative to the germline gene, one junction end is altered; a read error may explain this. The rearrangement uses TRBV28 and TRBJ1-5; D possibly corresponds to TRBD1 (5 bases). The CDR3 length is 15 residues. Germline V gives CDR1 MDHEN, CDR2 SYDVKM. The chain's CDR3 is CANSLRGLGSQPQHF. DNA for the CDR3: TGTGCCAACAGTTTAAGGGGTTTGGGCAGTCAGCCCCAGCATTTT. Combining the CDR3 with reference TRBV28 and TRBJ1-5 gives the whole variable domain DVKVTQSSRYLVKRTGEKVFLECVQDMDHENMFWYRQDPGLGLRLIYFSYDVKMKEKGDIPEGYSVSREKKERFSLILESASTNQTSMYLCANSLRGLGSQPQHFGDGTRLSIL.

V gene TRBV6-6 combines with J gene TRBJ2-5, with D possibly TRBD1 on 7 matching bases. Trimming stripped 8 bases from V and 5 bases from J, with 27 bases between. CDR1 is MNHNY and CDR2 is SVGAGI in the germline V gene (reference sequence). This CDR3 is built from 17 residues. The CDR3, as DNA: TGTGCCAGCGGGGATCTCCAGTCAGGGGGAGGTGGGGAGACCCAGTACTTC. It is translated as CASGDLQSGGGGETQYF.

Notes on this clonotype: A junction boundary mismatches the germline segment, possibly from a read error. The chain is built from TRBV28 and TRBJ2-7; no reliable D call. The CDR3 contains 12 residues. CDR1 and CDR2 from the germline V gene are MDHEN and SYDVKM. CDR3 amino acids: CVSRTGIHEQYF. The CDR3 DNA reads TGTGTCAGCAGGACGGGCATCCACGAGCAGTACTTC.

This clonotype came up once. Compared with germline, one end of the junction differs, possibly owing to a read error. V gene TRBV29-1 combines with J gene TRBJ2-5; D remains ambiguous. The CDR3 covers 15 residues. In germline, CDR1 is SQVTM, CDR2 ANQGSEA. This CDR3 reads CCVESAAGRSETEYF. CDR3 sequence (DNA): TGCTGCGTTGAATCCGCGGCAGGTAGATCGGAGACCGAGTACTTC.

Turning to this clonotype: No conserved phenylalanine or tryptophan ends this CDR3, so it is likely a read error. The chain couples TRBV6-6 to TRBJ1-5; D is perhaps TRBD1 (5 bases). CDR1 is MNHNY and CDR2 is SVGAGI in the germline V gene (reference sequence). The CDR3 loop spans 14 amino acids. The CDR3 protein is CVCIEGNGNQPQHI. CDR3 coding DNA: TGTGTCTGCATAGAGGGGAACGGCAATCAGCCCCAGCATATT.

The chain uses TRBV5-8 and TRBJ2-7; 10 nucleotides agree with TRBD2. Trimming at V came to 5 bases and at J to 6 bases, leaving 14 bases not matched to a gene. CDR3 length equals 16 residues. The germline gives CDR1 SGHTS, CDR2 YDEGEE. This chain's CDR3 is CASRLSLAGTESEQYF. DNA of the CDR3: TGTGCCAGCAGATTGTCACTAGCGGGAACCGAGAGCGAGCAGTACTTC. Variable domain in full (rest from reference TRBV5-8 and TRBJ2-7): EAGVTQSPTHLIKTRGQQATLRCSPISGHTSVYWYQQALGLGLQFLLWYDEGEERNRGNFPPRFSGRQFPNYSSELNVNALELEDSALYLCASRLSLAGTESEQYFGPGTRLTVT.

Turning to this clonotype: The junction and the germline gene differ at one end; a read error may be behind it. The chain couples TRBV5-5 to TRBJ1-5, with D possibly TRBD1 on 6 matching bases. Germline V gives CDR1 SGHKS, CDR2 YYEKEE (reference sequence). The CDR3 totals 13 residues. The CDR3 region has the DNA TGCGCCAGCAGCACCCTGGACAGACAGCCCCAGCATTTT. This gives the protein CASSTLDRQPQHF.

Comment on this clonotype: One end of the junction varies from germline; a read error may be responsible. The V and J genes are TRBV6-4 and TRBJ2-2, with D possibly matching TRBD1 (5 bases). Per the germline V gene, CDR1 is MRHNA and CDR2 is SNTAGT. This CDR3 contains 14 residues. The chain's CDR3 is CASSDGHGAGELFF. Here the CDR3 DNA reads TGCGCCAGCAGTGACGGACATGGTGCCGGGGAGCTGTTTTTT.